Given below is one T cell receptor beta chain in context. Its antigen is undetermined. The ends were cut back, 5 bases at V and 7 bases at J, with 11 bases in the middle. Germline-derived CDR1 and CDR2 are GTSNPN and SVGIG (reference sequence). The CDR3 loop spans 12 amino acids. Clones were read by immunoSEQ multiplex PCR, and TCRdb kept only the in-frame ones, dropping some. The sample includes around 80,000 clones, approximately 90% of them seen just once. The sample comes from a study of OX40 agonist ivuxolimab in advanced cancers. Autoimmune disease history or systemic immunosuppression disqualified patients. Overall study results and limits: Doses of 0.1 to 3.0 mg/kg were accompanied by clonal expansion of CD4+ and CD8+ blood T cells by week 6.

The sequence was collected from an adult with an advanced solid tumor such as melanoma, head and neck, liver or kidney cancer. Sequenced here: CD4+ or CD8+ T cells sorted from blood, sampled in a trial of the OX40 agonist ivuxolimab. The chain carries TRBV30 and TRBJ1-4, with a weak D call TRBD1 (5 bases). The CDR3 region is CAWGGVGEKLFF. In DNA, the CDR3 is TGTGCCTGGGGGGGGGTAGGTGAAAAACTGTTTTTT.